This TCR beta chain was profiled in a study of T cells after yellow fever vaccination. Findings of the study overall: At under 97% for CD4 and about 88% for CD8, most primary-vaccination clones showed up again after the booster.

This clonotype was counted between two and nine times. The antigen is undetermined. TCRdb reprocessed the 5' RACE reads with MiXCR, giving one entry per CDR3 protein. This repertoire shows some 550,000 distinct CDR3 sequences, 19% found once; its top ten account for over 11%. CDR3 length equals 15 residues. The germline CDR1 and CDR2 sequences are GTSNPN and SVGIG (reference sequence). V lost 3 bases and J lost 6; bases outside the gene matches: 6. The receptor's source is a man aged 25 to 40 who received the YFV17D yellow fever vaccine. The material sequenced was PBMCs, taken 15 days after the yellow fever booster vaccination. The rearrangement links TRBV30 to TRBJ2-2; 11 bases line up with TRBD2. The CDR3 DNA reads TGTGCCTGGAGCCTAGCGGGAGGATTTGCCGGGGAGCTGTTTTTT. Protein: CAWSLAGGFAGELFF. The whole variable domain, remainder taken from reference TRBV30 and TRBJ2-2, is SQTIHQWPATLVQPVGSPLSLECTVEGTSNPNLYWYRQAAGRGLQLLFYSVGIGQISSEVPQNLSASRPQDRQFILSSKKLLLSDSGFYLCAWSLAGGFAGELFFGEGSRLTVL.